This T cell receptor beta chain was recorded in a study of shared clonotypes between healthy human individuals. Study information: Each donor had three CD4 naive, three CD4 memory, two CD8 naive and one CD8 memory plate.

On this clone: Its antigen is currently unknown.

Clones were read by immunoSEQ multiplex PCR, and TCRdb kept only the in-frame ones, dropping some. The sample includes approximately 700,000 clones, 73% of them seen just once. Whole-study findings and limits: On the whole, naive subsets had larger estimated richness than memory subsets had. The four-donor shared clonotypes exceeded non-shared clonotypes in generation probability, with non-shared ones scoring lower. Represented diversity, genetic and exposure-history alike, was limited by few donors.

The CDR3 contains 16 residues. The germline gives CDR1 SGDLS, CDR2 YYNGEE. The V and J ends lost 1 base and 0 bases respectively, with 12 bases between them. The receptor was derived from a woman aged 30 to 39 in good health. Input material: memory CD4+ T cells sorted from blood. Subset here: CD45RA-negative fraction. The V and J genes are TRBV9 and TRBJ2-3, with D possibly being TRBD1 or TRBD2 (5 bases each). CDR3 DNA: TGTGCCAGCAGCGTACGGGACGCCTCGAGCACAGATACGCAGTATTTT. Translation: CASSVRDASSTDTQYF.